The 27 T cell receptor beta chains below were found in one sample sequenced in a study of cytomegalovirus exposure and HLA in healthy donors. Clones were read by immunoSEQ multiplex PCR, and TCRdb kept only the in-frame ones, dropping some. Of 130,000 or so clones detected, around 92% appear once; the ten largest clones hold 3% to 4%. Sequenced sample: PBMCs. These receptors all come from a man aged 25 to 40 in good health and CMV-seronegative.

A single count supports this clone. CDR3 nucleotide sequence: TGTGCCAGCAGTCTTCCGACAGGGTCCGGGAGCACTGAAGCTTTCTTT. It yields the protein CASSLPTGSGSTEAFF. The V and J genes are TRBV28 and TRBJ1-1, with 7 bases aligning to TRBD1. From germline, CDR1 is MDHEN and CDR2 SYDVKM. The V and J ends lost 5 bases and 4 bases, in that order; junction bases with no gene match: 13. The CDR3 has 16 residues.

The rearrangement uses TRBV12-5 and TRBJ1-1, with 12 bases identical to TRBD1. Germline V CDR1 and CDR2: LGHNT, FRNRAP. J was trimmed by 3 bases and V by 6 bases; bases with no gene match: 8. This CDR3 region has 16 residues. The CDR3 bases are TGTGCTAGTGGGAAGGGACAGGGGGCGCGGTACACTGAAGCTTTCTTT. The encoded protein is CASGKGQGARYTEAFF.

The V gene is TRBV10-2, the J gene TRBJ1-2; D not certain. The CDR3 totals 13 residues. V gave up 4 bases and J gave up 5 bases, with 11 bases separating them. Germline V gives CDR1 WSHSY, CDR2 SAAADI. The chain's CDR3 is CASSGQIDYGYTF. CDR3 nucleotides: TGCGCCAGCAGTGGACAAATAGATTATGGCTACACCTTC.

The genes are TRBV10-3 and TRBJ1-6, with D possibly TRBD1 on 5 matching bases. The CDR3 totals 14 residues. V was cut by 2 bases and J by 6 bases, with 8 bases left in between. Per germline, CDR1 ENHRY and CDR2 SYGVKD. CDR3 loop: CAISERQGNSPLHF. The DNA of the CDR3 is TGTGCCATCAGTGAGAGGCAGGGTAATTCACCCCTCCACTTT.

This clone came up a few times. V usage is TRBV6-6 and J usage is TRBJ1-4; D not resolved. The CDR3 length is 12 residues. Deletions cut 6 bases from V and 3 bases from J, with 5 bases between. Germline assignment: CDR1 MNHNY and CDR2 SVGAGI (reference sequence). The CDR3 here is CASRSPNEKLFF. The CDR3 DNA reads TGTGCCAGCAGGAGTCCTAATGAAAAACTGTTTTTT.

V gene TRBV27 combines with J gene TRBJ1-5, with D tentatively TRBD1 (5 bases). Per the germline V gene, CDR1 is MNHEY and CDR2 is SMNVEV (reference sequence). Deletions cut 8 bases from V and 6 bases from J, with 11 bases between. The CDR3 covers 12 residues. In DNA form, the CDR3 reads TGTGCCAGCGGGGGGGGGTTTCAGCCCCAGCATTTT. Its protein product is CASGGGFQPQHF.

V gene TRBV25-1 combines with J gene TRBJ1-5, with D perhaps matching TRBD1 (6 bases). Trimming removed 2 bases from V and 3 bases from J, with 14 bases in between. Germline V gene data show CDR1 as MGHDK and CDR2 as SYGVNS. This CDR3 contains 16 residues. The CDR3 protein is CASSENGTPFNQPQHF. Written as DNA, the CDR3 is TGTGCCAGCAGTGAAAACGGGACACCGTTCAATCAGCCCCAGCATTTT.

The chain carries TRBV5-1 and TRBJ1-4; 11 positions agree with TRBD1. CDR3 length equals 14 residues. Losses at the gene ends were 4 bases for V and 7 bases for J; bases not matched to a gene: 3. Per germline, CDR1 SGHRS and CDR2 YFSETQ. CDR3 loop: CASSGQGAGEKLFF. CDR3 sequence (DNA): TGCGCCAGCAGCGGACAGGGGGCTGGTGAAAAACTGTTTTTT.

This clone was recorded once. The chain links TRBV29-1 to TRBJ1-1, with D unresolved. The length of the CDR3 is 13 residues. The germline V gene encodes CDR1 SQVTM and CDR2 ANQGSEA. V lost 3 bases, J lost 8 bases, and 16 bases lay in between. This chain's CDR3 is CSVDPRPGLEAFF. DNA of the CDR3: TGCAGCGTTGACCCCAGGCCTGGGCTCGAAGCTTTCTTT.

The chain carries TRBV27 and TRBJ1-5; D not certain. The CDR3 consists of 13 residues. Germline CDR1 reads MNHEY; CDR2 reads SMNVEV (reference sequence). V was pared by 3 bases and J by 6 bases, with 9 bases between. CDR3 DNA: TGTGCCAGCAGTTTGGTTTTCGGTCAGCCCCAGCATTTT. This gives the protein CASSLVFGQPQHF.

V and J are TRBV28 and TRBJ1-1; weak D call: TRBD1 (6 bases). The length of the CDR3 is 15 residues. The germline V and J ends were trimmed by 5 bases and 0 bases, with 13 bases remaining between them. The germline V gene encodes CDR1 MDHEN and CDR2 SYDVKM. The CDR3 nucleotides read TGTGCCAGCAGTAGTATCGGGACAATGAACACTGAAGCTTTCTTT. Protein sequence: CASSSIGTMNTEAFF.

The rearrangement joins TRBV15 to TRBJ1-4, with D possibly TRBD1 on 5 matching bases. The V gene lost 0 bases and the J gene lost 8 bases, with 10 bases spanning the gap. The CDR3 sequence is 14 residues long. Germline CDR1 is LNHNV and CDR2 is YYDKDF (reference sequence). For the CDR3, the DNA is TGTGCCACCAGCAGAGACAGGGTGAGCGAAAAACTGTTTTTT. It encodes CATSRDRVSEKLFF.

The CDR3 loop reads CASSPGTGSNQPQHF. Written as DNA, the CDR3 is TGTGCCAGCAGCCCCGGGACAGGCAGCAATCAGCCCCAGCATTTT. The V and J genes are TRBV5-6 and TRBJ1-5, with 8 bases identical to TRBD1. The J segment lost 1 base and the V segment lost 4 bases, leaving 4 bases of the junction unmatched. The CDR3 has 15 amino acids. Germline CDR1 and CDR2: SGHDT and YYEEEE.

This sequence joins TRBV14 and TRBJ2-1; maybe TRBD1 (5 bases). Germline assignment: CDR1 SGHDN and CDR2 FVKESK. The CDR3 spans 15 residues. V gave up 5 bases and J gave up 0 bases, with 11 bases separating them. CDR3 nucleotide sequence: TGTGCCAGCAGCTCGACAGAGATCTCCTACAATGAGCAGTTCTTC. Translating gives CASSSTEISYNEQFF.

This sequence joins TRBV5-8 and TRBJ2-2; TRBD2 matches 8 bases. The V and J ends lost 4 bases and 7 bases, in that order; junction bases with no gene match: 9. This CDR3 is 15 amino acids long. Per the germline V gene, CDR1 is SGHTS and CDR2 is YDEGEE. CDR3 sequence: CASSTGLALVGELFF. The CDR3 DNA reads as TGTGCCAGCAGCACTGGACTAGCTTTGGTCGGGGAGCTGTTTTTT.

This clone occurred a few times. The genes are TRBV6-5 and TRBJ1-6; TRBD1 might be the D (5 bases). The CDR3 loop spans 13 amino acids. With 7 bases removed from V and 8 bases from J, the gap between germline ends came to 12 bases. CDR1 and CDR2 (germline): MNHEY, SVGAGI. The CDR3 protein is CASTSQGHSPLHF. CDR3 bases: TGTGCCAGCACCAGTCAGGGTCATTCACCCCTCCACTTT.

This chain joins TRBV7-6 and TRBJ2-1; D remains unclear. Trimming pared 1 base from V and 4 bases from J, leaving 5 bases between. Germline V gene sequence: CDR1 SGHVS, CDR2 FNYEAQ. The CDR3 is made up of 13 amino acids. The CDR3, as DNA: TGTGCCAGCAGCTTAGAGGAGTACAATGAGCAGTTCTTC. It translates to CASSLEEYNEQFF.

V and J are TRBV5-1 and TRBJ1-2, with no clear D. V was clipped by 4 bases and J by 3 bases, with 4 bases between them. The CDR3 is made up of 11 amino acids. The germline CDR1 and CDR2 sequences are SGHRS and YFSETQ. CDR3 bases: TGCGCCAGCAGCGGAGACTATGGCTACACCTTC. Its translation is CASSGDYGYTF.

The chain is built from TRBV6-5 and TRBJ2-1; 9 nucleotides align to TRBD1. Germline V gene sequence: CDR1 MNHEY, CDR2 SVGAGI. After removal of 3 bases from V and 7 bases from J, the junction contained 4 bases not matched to a gene. The CDR3 has 14 amino acids. CDR3 bases: TGTGCCAGCAGTTATGACAGGGGGACGAATGAGCAGTTCTTC. Translated: CASSYDRGTNEQFF.

J is TRBJ2-6 and V is TRBV2; D remains ambiguous. V gave up 8 bases and J gave up 0 bases, with 14 bases separating them. There are 16 residues in the CDR3. Germline assignment: CDR1 SNHLY and CDR2 FYNNEI. For the CDR3, the DNA is TGTGCCAGCTTCAACAGCCTCCTCTCTGGGGCCAACGTCCTGACTTTC. Encoded protein: CASFNSLLSGANVLTF.

This chain uses TRBV7-8 with TRBJ1-2; 12 bases are a match to TRBD1. From germline, CDR1 is SGHVS and CDR2 FQNEAQ. The CDR3 length is 14 residues. J lost 13 bases, V lost 5 bases, and 11 bases had no gene match. The CDR3 loop is CASSAGTGGGFSTF. CDR3 nucleotide sequence: TGTGCCAGCAGCGCCGGGACAGGGGGCGGTTTTAGCACCTTC.

The chain couples TRBV4-1 to TRBJ2-1; tentative D call: TRBD2 (5 bases). Trimming removed 0 bases at V and 12 bases at J, with 9 bases between. The CDR3 has 12 residues. The germline V gene encodes CDR1 MGHRA and CDR2 YSYEKL. For the CDR3, the DNA is TGCGCCAGCAGCCAAGATCGACGGGGGCAGTTCTTC. It yields the protein CASSQDRRGQFF.

The chain joins TRBV28 to TRBJ1-2, with D unresolved. The CDR3 contains 11 residues. From germline, CDR1 is MDHEN and CDR2 SYDVKM. Trimming pared 5 bases from V and 3 bases from J, leaving 4 bases between. The CDR3 DNA reads TGTGCCAGCAGTGTCTACTATGGCTACACCTTC. Translating gives CASSVYYGYTF.

The V gene is TRBV18, the J gene TRBJ1-2, with no clear D. The germline gives CDR1 KGHSH, CDR2 LQKENI. CDR3 size: 14 residues. Trimming pared 3 bases from V and 0 bases from J, leaving 8 bases between. The CDR3 coding sequence is TGTGCCAGCTCACCCGTCGAGTCTAACTATGGCTACACCTTC. It translates to CASSPVESNYGYTF.

The J gene is TRBJ2-5, the V gene TRBV19; D may be TRBD1 (6 bases). This CDR3 comprises 13 residues. V was pared by 5 bases and J by 4 bases, with 11 bases between. CDR1 LNHDA and CDR2 SQIVND come from the germline V gene (reference sequence). For the CDR3, the DNA is TGTGCCAGTAGTCTTCGGACAGCAGAGACCCAGTACTTC. Its protein product is CASSLRTAETQYF. The complete variable domain, with remaining parts taken from reference TRBV19 and TRBJ2-5, reads DGGITQSPKYLFRKEGQNVTLSCEQNLNHDAMYWYRQDPGQGLRLIYYSQIVNDFQKGDIAEGYSVSREKKESFPLTVTSAQKNPTAFYLCASSLRTAETQYFGPGTRLLVL.

J is TRBJ2-5 and V is TRBV6-1; tentative D call: TRBD2 (5 bases). CDR1 and CDR2 (germline): MNHNS, SASEGT. Trimming took 7 bases from V and 4 from J, leaving 19 bases between them. CDR3 length: 15 amino acids. CDR3 bases: TGTGCCAGCACCCTGAACCCCGGGAAAGTAGAGACCCAGTACTTC. Translating gives CASTLNPGKVETQYF.

The chain joins TRBV6-9 to TRBJ2-5, with TRBD2 as a possible D gene (5 bases). The CDR3 consists of 15 residues. The V end was cut by 8 bases, the J end by 0 bases, with 16 bases between. CDR1 is MNHGY, CDR2 SVAAGI, per germline. In nucleotides, the CDR3 is TGTGCCAGCGGCGATTTGGGAGAGAACCAAGAGACCCAGTACTTC. Translated, it gives CASGDLGENQETQYF.